This paragraph reports one T cell receptor beta chain. Antigen: not known. This PCR relied on a set of 60 Vbeta primers and 13 Jbeta primers. Under the authors' procedure: Roughly 10 million shared chains were among approximately 80 million unique TCR beta chains counted in a later analysis. Data came from immunoSEQ multiplex PCR; TCRdb stores just in-frame clones and leaves some out. The V and J calls and clone size are taken from that table; D and trimming were inferred from the DNA. The record lists over 200,000 clones, of which the ten most abundant hold around 0.95%. V was cut by 5 bases and J by 0 bases, with 14 bases left in between. This CDR3 has 15 residues. Germline loops: CDR1 SGHTA, CDR2 FQGNSA. This sample was included in a study of cytomegalovirus exposure and HLA in healthy donors. Study-level findings and limits: Altogether, 150 to 200 TCR beta chains were recorded as cytomegalovirus-associated. In a later analysis, several top co-occurrence clusters appeared linked to parvovirus B19, influenza, CMV and Epstein-Barr virus.

Donors sampled were nominally healthy, though unrecorded immune exposures were likely. The source of this sequence is a woman aged 30 to 39 in good health and CMV-seropositive. The chain links TRBV7-2 to TRBJ2-7; TRBD2 is a possible D gene (6 bases). The sample comprised PBMCs. Here the CDR3 reads CASSGGTAPSYEQYF. The CDR3 nucleotides are TGTGCCAGCAGCGGCGGGACGGCACCCTCCTACGAGCAGTACTTC.